This passage covers 25 T cell receptor beta chains from one sample sequenced in a study of shared clonotypes between healthy human individuals. TCRdb's table, derived via immunoSEQ multiplex PCR, lists solely in-frame clones and lacks some. This table has approximately 980,000 clones, over 60% appearing once. The material sequenced was memory CD4+ T cells sorted from blood. Subset described: CD45RA-negative fraction. The receptors originated from a man aged 18-30 years in good health.

Here the CDR3 DNA reads TGTGCCAGCAGCCAAAGATTAGTAACAGGGGGGAGCGATGAAAAACTGTTTTTT. It translates to CASSQRLVTGGSDEKLFF. The chain uses TRBV4-2 and TRBJ1-4; 8 bases map to TRBD1. Germline V lookup: CDR1 LGHNA, CDR2 YNFKEQ. This CDR3 has 18 residues. V lost 2 bases to trimming and J lost 6 bases; unmatched junction nucleotides: 14.

The chain employs TRBV2 and TRBJ1-2; D might be TRBD1 (6 bases). In germline, CDR1 is SNHLY, CDR2 FYNNEI. CDR3 size: 14 residues. V lost 3 bases and J lost 4, with 12 bases in between. CDR3 protein: CASSDWGRVYGYTF. CDR3 coding DNA: TGTGCCAGCAGTGACTGGGGGCGCGTCTATGGCTACACCTTC.

This chain joins TRBV5-1 and TRBJ2-1; 12 bases fit TRBD2. The CDR3 contains 16 residues. The V gene's germline CDR1 is SGHRS and CDR2 YFSETQ. V lost 2 bases and J lost 6; bases outside the gene matches: 6. The CDR3 spells CASSFQTSGRVNEQFF. The CDR3 DNA follows: TGCGCCAGCAGCTTTCAGACTAGCGGGAGAGTCAATGAGCAGTTCTTC.

The V gene is TRBV10-2, the J gene TRBJ1-3, with D perhaps TRBD1 (6 bases). CDR1 and CDR2 from the germline V gene are WSHSY and SAAADI. The V gene lost 3 bases and the J gene lost 9 bases, with 21 bases spanning the gap. The CDR3 sequence is 16 residues long. DNA for the CDR3: TGCGCCAGCAGTGACTTGGACAGCCATCAGGTCGGCACCATATATTTT. Translating gives CASSDLDSHQVGTIYF.

The chain joins TRBV6-1 to TRBJ1-1; D is uncertain. The CDR3 extends over 11 amino acids. The V and J ends lost 7 bases and 6 bases respectively, with 9 bases between them. Germline values: CDR1 MNHNS, CDR2 SASEGT. CDR3 in amino acids: CASTRVPEAFF. CDR3 DNA sequence: TGTGCCAGCACTCGGGTACCTGAAGCTTTCTTT.

The CDR3 is CASSGSSYNEQFF. The CDR3 nucleotides read TGTGCCAGCAGCGGAAGCTCCTACAATGAGCAGTTCTTC. The J gene is TRBJ2-1, the V gene TRBV6-1, with D hard to call. This CDR3 has 13 residues. Germline-derived CDR1 and CDR2 are MNHNS and SASEGT. The germline V and J ends were trimmed by 6 bases and 0 bases, with 6 bases remaining between them.

The chain employs TRBV28 and TRBJ1-4, with D possibly being TRBD1 (6 bases). V lost 6 bases to trimming and J lost 7 bases, with 15 bases between them. Germline V gene data show CDR1 as MDHEN and CDR2 as SYDVKM. This CDR3 region has 14 residues. DNA for the CDR3: TGTGCCAGCAGAGGGGGGGGGAGCGGTGAAAAACTGTTTTTT. Protein product: CASRGGGSGEKLFF.

V and J are TRBV29-1 and TRBJ1-2; 8 bases map to TRBD1. Germline V gene lookup returns CDR1 SQVTM and CDR2 ANQGSEA. J was trimmed by 5 bases and V by 6 bases; bases with no gene match: 14. The CDR3 is 15 residues long. The CDR3 loop reads CSVRQGRDGLYGYTF. Written as DNA, the CDR3 is TGCAGCGTACGACAGGGGAGAGATGGCCTTTATGGCTACACCTTC.

This sequence joins TRBV6-1 and TRBJ2-5; TRBD1 matches 9 bases. The V segment lost 5 bases and the J segment 3 bases; nucleotides outside the gene matches: 7. The CDR3 length is 15 residues. Germline assignment: CDR1 MNHNS and CDR2 SASEGT. The CDR3 reads CASSLGDRAEETQYF. The CDR3 DNA follows: TGTGCCAGCAGTCTAGGGGACAGGGCCGAAGAGACCCAGTACTTC.

Notes on this clone: This sample includes further DNA sequences coding for the same CDR3. The chain combines TRBV10-2 with TRBJ2-5; D is unclear. The closer fit of TRBJ2-7 to the DNA end suggests the J call may be wrong. The germline CDR1 and CDR2 sequences are WSHSY and SAAADI. This CDR3 has 13 amino acids. As DNA, the CDR3 is TGCGCCAGCAGTGAGTGGGGTTCCTACGAGCAGTACTTC. Its translation is CASSEWGSYEQYF.

This clone was seen only a few times. The same CDR3 can be traced to other DNA sequences in this sample. The chain couples TRBV30 to TRBJ2-3; D remains ambiguous. Looked up from germline, CDR1 is GTSNPN and CDR2 is SVGIG (reference sequence). The V gene lost 2 bases and the J gene lost 2 bases, with 2 bases spanning the gap. There are 11 residues in the CDR3. Written as DNA, the CDR3 is TGTGCCTGGAGTCCCACAGATACGCAGTATTTT. Its protein is CAWSPTDTQYF.

The chain employs TRBV2 and TRBJ1-2; D is unresolved. Trimming shortened V by 5 bases and J by 4 bases, and 5 bases separated the two germline ends. CDR1 is SNHLY, CDR2 FYNNEI, per germline. This CDR3 spans 11 amino acids. In nucleotides, the CDR3 is TGTGCCAGCAGTCATGTCTATGGCTACACCTTC. This translates into CASSHVYGYTF.

The chain is built from TRBV30 and TRBJ2-3; TRBD1 is a possible D gene (6 bases). This CDR3 has 13 amino acids. Germline V gives CDR1 GTSNPN, CDR2 SVGIG (reference sequence). V lost 3 bases and J 2 bases, leaving 9 bases between the germline ends. CDR3 nucleotides: TGTGCCTGGAGCCAGGGGTCCACAGATACGCAGTATTTT. Translation gives CAWSQGSTDTQYF.

This sequence joins TRBV4-3 and TRBJ1-6, with 9 bases that match TRBD1. In germline, CDR1 is LGHNA, CDR2 YSLEER. The length of the CDR3 is 16 residues. J lost 7 bases, V lost 6 bases, and 10 bases had no gene match. The CDR3 reads CASRPTTGTGNSPLHF. In DNA, the CDR3 is TGCGCCAGCAGACCAACAACCGGGACAGGGAATTCACCCCTCCACTTT.

The chain joins TRBV10-3 to TRBJ1-1; TRBD1 matches 8 bases. The CDR3 runs to 15 residues. The V segment lost 6 bases and the J segment 1 base; nucleotides outside the gene matches: 7. Per the germline V gene, CDR1 is ENHRY and CDR2 is SYGVKD. The CDR3: CAIRGNRGGNTEAFF. The CDR3 DNA is TGTGCCATCAGAGGAAACAGGGGGGGGAACACTGAAGCTTTCTTT.

CDR3 in DNA: TGTGCCAGCAGTTGGTCCACAGATACGCAGTATTTT. Protein product: CASSWSTDTQYF. This chain uses TRBV25-1 with TRBJ2-3, with D uncertain. The CDR3 covers 12 residues. V shed 5 bases and J shed 2 bases, with 5 bases lying between them. Germline CDR1 is MGHDK and CDR2 is SYGVNS.

This clone showed up just a few times. The same CDR3 arises from other DNA sequences in this sample as well. This chain links TRBV9 with TRBJ1-6; D perhaps matches TRBD1 (5 bases). The germline gives CDR1 SGDLS, CDR2 YYNGEE. The CDR3 consists of 15 residues. Trimming stripped 3 bases from V and 3 bases from J, with 10 bases between. The CDR3 DNA sequence: TGTGCCAGCAGCGGGGACGGAGACTATAATTCACCCCTCCACTTT. Its translation: CASSGDGDYNSPLHF.

This clone was counted a few times. As DNA, the CDR3 is TGTGCCAGCAGCTCTTTAGCGGGAGAAGGACGGGGGGAGCTGTTTTTT. It yields the protein CASSSLAGEGRGELFF. The rearrangement uses TRBV7-9 and TRBJ2-2; 9 bases are shared with TRBD2. Per germline, CDR1 SEHNR and CDR2 FQNEAQ (reference sequence). Losses at the gene ends were 4 bases for V and 8 bases for J; bases not matched to a gene: 11. The CDR3 runs to 16 residues.

This chain joins TRBV5-4 and TRBJ1-2, with D tentatively TRBD1 (5 bases). CDR1 is SGHNT, CDR2 YYREEE, per germline (reference sequence). The CDR3 is 15 amino acids. Trimming stripped 4 bases from V and 3 bases from J, with 16 bases between. CDR3 coding DNA: TGTGCCAGCAGCCGGGGGACCTTCGGCGACTATGGCTACACCTTC. Encoded protein: CASSRGTFGDYGYTF.

Of note for this clone: Within the sample, other DNA sequences also encode this same CDR3. The rearrangement links TRBV5-1 to TRBJ2-7, with 11 bases matching TRBD2. Germline CDR1 reads SGHRS; CDR2 reads YFSETQ. With V trimmed by 0 bases and J by 4 bases, 0 bases remained unmatched. The CDR3 is 14 amino acids. The CDR3 DNA is TGCGCCAGCAGCTTGGGGACTAGCGGGTACGAGCAGTACTTC. Encoded protein: CASSLGTSGYEQYF.

With respect to this clone: Other DNA sequences in this sample translate to the same CDR3. The rearrangement joins TRBV11-2 to TRBJ1-1; 7 bases are a match to TRBD1. Germline CDR1 is SGHAT and CDR2 is FQNNGV. The CDR3 runs 16 residues. The J segment lost 0 bases and the V segment lost 0 bases, leaving 4 bases of the junction unmatched. The CDR3 protein is CASSLETGIMNTEAFF. The CDR3 coding sequence is TGTGCCAGCAGCTTAGAGACAGGGATCATGAACACTGAAGCTTTCTTT.

This sequence joins TRBV19 and TRBJ1-2; no definite D call. The CDR3 is 15 residues long. Germline assignment: CDR1 LNHDA and CDR2 SQIVND (reference sequence). V lost 2 bases and J 4 bases, leaving 14 bases between the germline ends. CDR3 in DNA: TGTGCCAGTAGTATATACTCCGGGAATCTCTATGGCTACACCTTC. Translating it yields CASSIYSGNLYGYTF.

The J gene is TRBJ2-5, the V gene TRBV7-9; TRBD1 agrees at 7 bases. Trimming cost V 3 bases and J 5 bases; bases outside gene matches: 6. Looked up from germline, CDR1 is SEHNR and CDR2 is FQNEAQ (reference sequence). This CDR3 is built from 14 residues. The CDR3 DNA reads TGTGCCAGCAGCTTGGACAGGAATGAGGAGACCCAGTACTTC. As protein: CASSLDRNEETQYF.

The chain carries TRBV6-6 and TRBJ1-4; 9 bases are a match to TRBD1. Germline CDR1 reads MNHNY; CDR2 reads SVGAGI (reference sequence). Germline trimming cut 2 bases from V and 8 bases from J; bases unmatched to any gene: 6. The CDR3 spans 15 residues. CDR3 nucleotide sequence: TGTGCCAGCAGTTACCGGGGACAGGGTAGCGAAAAACTGTTTTTT. Its protein is CASSYRGQGSEKLFF.

This chain connects TRBV5-1 to TRBJ2-4; unclear D gene. V was cut by 0 bases and J by 0 bases, with 7 bases left in between. Germline lookup yields CDR1 SGHRS and CDR2 YFSETQ. The CDR3 totals 15 residues. CDR3 sequence (DNA): TGCGCCAGCAGCTTGGATCCTGTAGCCAAAAACATTCAGTACTTC. This sequence encodes CASSLDPVAKNIQYF.